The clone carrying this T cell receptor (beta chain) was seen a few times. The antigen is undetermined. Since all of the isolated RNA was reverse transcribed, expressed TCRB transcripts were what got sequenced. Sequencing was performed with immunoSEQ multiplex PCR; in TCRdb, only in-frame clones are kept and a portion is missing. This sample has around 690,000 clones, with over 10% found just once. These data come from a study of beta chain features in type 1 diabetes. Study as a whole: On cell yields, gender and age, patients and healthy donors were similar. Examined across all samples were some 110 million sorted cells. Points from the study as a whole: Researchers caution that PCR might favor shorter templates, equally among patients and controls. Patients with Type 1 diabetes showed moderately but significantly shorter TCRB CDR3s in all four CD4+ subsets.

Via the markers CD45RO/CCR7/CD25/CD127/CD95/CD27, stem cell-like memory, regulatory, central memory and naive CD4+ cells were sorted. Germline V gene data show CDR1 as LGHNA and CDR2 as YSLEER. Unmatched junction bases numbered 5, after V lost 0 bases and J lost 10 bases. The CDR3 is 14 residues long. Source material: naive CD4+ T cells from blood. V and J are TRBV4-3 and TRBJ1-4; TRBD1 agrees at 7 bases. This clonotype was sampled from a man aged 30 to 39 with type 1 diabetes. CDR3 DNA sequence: TGCGCCAGCAGCCAAGATAACCCAGGGGGAAAACTGTTTTTT. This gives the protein CASSQDNPGGKLFF.